The 18 T cell receptor beta chains presented below share a single source sample, sequenced in a study of T cell changes during pregnancy in multiple sclerosis (dated by TCRdb to 2018 to 2020). Library creation used the immunoSEQ multiplex PCR assay. TCRdb took over this immuneACCESS table, retaining in-frame rearrangements with V and J assigned. Such tables are incomplete; in checked studies, under half of the missing clones stem from an unresolved V gene, and the remainder is unexplained. This sample lists more than 35,000 clones; about 91% were detected once. Clones ranked in the top ten supply 0.35% to 0.45% of the sample. This material consisted of CD4+ T cells from peripheral blood mononuclear cells, taken in the third trimester of pregnancy. The receptors were sampled from a female donor in good health, enrolled as a control in a pregnancy study.

The CDR3, as DNA: TGCAGTGCTAGAGCCCGACAGAGCTACACCTTC. Its translation is CSARARQSYTF. The rearrangement links TRBV20-1 to TRBJ1-2, with a possible D match to TRBD1 (5 bases). In germline, CDR1 is DFQATT, CDR2 SNEGSKA (reference sequence). V lost 1 base to trimming and J lost 9 bases, with 9 bases between them. This CDR3 contains 11 residues.

The J gene is TRBJ1-1, the V gene TRBV7-6, with D possibly matching TRBD1 (6 bases). Between the trimmed V and J ends, which lost 5 bases and 1 base, there was a span of 14 bases. The CDR3 has 15 amino acids. The germline gives CDR1 SGHVS, CDR2 FNYEAQ. Written as DNA, the CDR3 is TGTGCCAGCAGCCAAGGCAGGGGTGGGAACACTGAAGCTTTCTTT. Protein sequence: CASSQGRGGNTEAFF.

The rearrangement joins TRBV5-4 to TRBJ1-2; 8 nucleotides match TRBD1. CDR1 and CDR2 (germline): SGHNT, YYREEE (reference sequence). The CDR3 has 14 amino acids. V lost 0 bases to trimming and J lost 4 bases; unmatched junction nucleotides: 2. The CDR3 is CASSLVGQGYGYTF. The CDR3 DNA reads as TGTGCCAGCAGCTTGGTCGGACAGGGCTATGGCTACACCTTC.

The chain couples TRBV12-5 to TRBJ1-3, with D possibly being TRBD1 (6 bases). The CDR3 runs 16 residues. Germline lookup yields CDR1 LGHNT and CDR2 FRNRAP. V lost 5 bases to trimming and J lost 0 bases, with 14 bases between them. For the CDR3, the DNA is TGTGCTAGTGGTCCTCAACAGGGATCCTCTGGAAACACCATATATTTT. It is translated as CASGPQQGSSGNTIYF.

This rearrangement joins TRBV7-6 to TRBJ2-5, with D possibly TRBD2 on 6 matching bases. The CDR3 is made up of 14 amino acids. Per the germline V gene, CDR1 is SGHVS and CDR2 is FNYEAQ. The V gene lost 3 bases and the J gene lost 5 bases, with 13 bases spanning the gap. As DNA, the CDR3 is TGTGCCAGCAGCTTCACGGGGGAACGGGAGACCCAGTACTTC. The encoded protein is CASSFTGERETQYF.

The CDR3 here is CASRPATGVNTEAFF. The CDR3 DNA follows: TGTGCCAGCAGGCCTGCGACAGGGGTAAACACTGAAGCTTTCTTT. V is TRBV7-8 and J is TRBJ1-1, with TRBD1 matching over 8 bases. J lost 2 bases, V lost 6 bases, and 8 bases had no gene match. The CDR3 totals 15 residues. Germline CDR1 and CDR2: SGHVS and FQNEAQ.

The chain joins TRBV9 to TRBJ2-3, with 9 bases identical to TRBD2. Germline CDR1 reads SGDLS; CDR2 reads YYNGEE. The CDR3 runs 15 residues. V lost 0 bases and J lost 7; bases outside the gene matches: 6. This chain's CDR3 is CASSVDGGGANTQYF. The CDR3 bases are TGTGCCAGCAGCGTAGATGGCGGGGGGGCAAATACGCAGTATTTT.

The chain couples TRBV30 to TRBJ2-1; possibly TRBD2 for D (6 bases). Trimming cost V 7 bases and J 2 bases, with 12 bases left between them. The V gene's germline CDR1 is GTSNPN and CDR2 SVGIG (reference sequence). The CDR3 contains 13 residues. CDR3 amino acids: CALAEGAYNEQFF. DNA for the CDR3: TGTGCCTTAGCGGAGGGTGCCTACAATGAGCAGTTCTTC.

V gene TRBV29-1 combines with J gene TRBJ2-3, with D possibly matching TRBD1 (6 bases). Per germline, CDR1 SQVTM and CDR2 ANQGSEA. CDR3 length: 14 amino acids. Trimming stripped 4 bases from V and 0 bases from J, with 11 bases between. In DNA, the CDR3 is TGCAGCGTTGCGAGGGACACTAGCACAGATACGCAGTATTTT. This sequence encodes CSVARDTSTDTQYF.

The chain joins TRBV4-2 to TRBJ2-2, with a weak D call TRBD2 (6 bases). The CDR3 has 16 residues. Trimming stripped 2 bases from V and 3 bases from J, with 13 bases between. CDR1 and CDR2 from the germline V gene are LGHNA and YNFKEQ. The CDR3 region has the DNA TGTGCCAGCAGCCAACCCTCAGCGGGTCACACCGGGGAGCTGTTTTTT. Its protein is CASSQPSAGHTGELFF.

The CDR3 loop is CASGAWSVTDTQYF. The CDR3, as DNA: TGCGCCAGCGGAGCTTGGAGTGTCACAGATACGCAGTATTTT. The chain carries TRBV5-1 and TRBJ2-3; D is uncertain. V was clipped by 7 bases and J by 2 bases, with 14 bases between them. CDR1 SGHRS and CDR2 YFSETQ come from the germline V gene. The CDR3 contains 14 residues. The full variable domain, with the rest looked up from reference TRBV5-1 and TRBJ2-3, is KAGVTQTPRYLIKTRGQQVTLSCSPISGHRSVSWYQQTPGQGLQFLFEYFSETQRNKGNFPGRFSGRQFSNSRSEMNVSTLELGDSALYLCASGAWSVTDTQYFGPGTRLTVL.

The chain couples TRBV19 to TRBJ1-2, with D tentatively TRBD1 (5 bases). CDR1 is LNHDA and CDR2 is SQIVND in the germline V gene (reference sequence). The CDR3 length is 15 residues. V was cut by 3 bases and J by 8 bases, with 19 bases left in between. In nucleotides, the CDR3 is TGTGCCAGTAGTATTGGGCGCGGGACCGATTCGGGCTACACCTTC. Its translation is CASSIGRGTDSGYTF.

The chain combines TRBV7-3 with TRBJ1-2, with D maybe TRBD1 (6 bases). V lost 2 bases to trimming and J lost 7 bases, with 11 bases between them. CDR3 length: 13 amino acids. Germline-derived CDR1 and CDR2 are SGHTA and FQGTGA. The CDR3 region has the DNA TGTGCCAGCAGCTTACAAGGGGGATCTGGCTACACCTTC. Translation gives CASSLQGGSGYTF.

This rearrangement joins TRBV7-8 to TRBJ2-6, with D tentatively TRBD1 (6 bases). The CDR3 consists of 18 residues. The V end lost 4 bases, the J end lost 4 bases, and 20 bases lay between the germline ends. Germline lookup yields CDR1 SGHVS and CDR2 FQNEAQ. In DNA, the CDR3 is TGTGCCAGCAGCTCAGGGACACGGTTCGGGGCGGGGGCCAACGTCCTGACTTTC. It translates to CASSSGTRFGAGANVLTF.

CDR3 loop: CASSSRDYEQFF. The CDR3 DNA sequence: TGTGCCAGCAGCTCACGGGATTATGAGCAGTTCTTC. The chain links TRBV7-9 to TRBJ2-1; D is perhaps TRBD2 (5 bases). The germline CDR1 and CDR2 sequences are SEHNR and FQNEAQ (reference sequence). This CDR3 is built from 12 residues. The ends were cut back, 4 bases at V and 8 bases at J, with 9 bases in the middle.

This rearrangement joins TRBV7-9 to TRBJ2-7, with TRBD1 matching 8 bases. The CDR3 spans 14 residues. The V segment lost 5 bases and the J segment 5 bases; nucleotides outside the gene matches: 8. In germline, CDR1 is SEHNR, CDR2 FQNEAQ (reference sequence). DNA of the CDR3: TGTGCCAGCAGCCGGACAGGGCGTATAGACGAGCAGTACTTC. Its protein is CASSRTGRIDEQYF.

The chain's CDR3 is CAWSVRGARTEAFF. The DNA for the CDR3 is TGTGCCTGGAGTGTACGGGGGGCGCGGACTGAAGCTTTCTTT. V usage is TRBV30 and J usage is TRBJ1-1; TRBD1 is a possible D gene (6 bases). The CDR3 loop spans 14 amino acids. Germline V gene sequence: CDR1 GTSNPN, CDR2 SVGIG (reference sequence). V shed 0 bases and J shed 5 bases, with 13 bases lying between them.

The chain has TRBV18 and TRBJ1-5; 7 bases map to TRBD1. Germline-derived CDR1 and CDR2 are KGHSH and LQKENI. With V trimmed by 2 bases and J by 3 bases, 4 bases remained unmatched. The CDR3 consists of 15 residues. This CDR3 reads CASSPRQGNNQPQHF. CDR3 nucleotide sequence: TGTGCCAGCTCACCAAGACAGGGAAACAATCAGCCCCAGCATTTT.